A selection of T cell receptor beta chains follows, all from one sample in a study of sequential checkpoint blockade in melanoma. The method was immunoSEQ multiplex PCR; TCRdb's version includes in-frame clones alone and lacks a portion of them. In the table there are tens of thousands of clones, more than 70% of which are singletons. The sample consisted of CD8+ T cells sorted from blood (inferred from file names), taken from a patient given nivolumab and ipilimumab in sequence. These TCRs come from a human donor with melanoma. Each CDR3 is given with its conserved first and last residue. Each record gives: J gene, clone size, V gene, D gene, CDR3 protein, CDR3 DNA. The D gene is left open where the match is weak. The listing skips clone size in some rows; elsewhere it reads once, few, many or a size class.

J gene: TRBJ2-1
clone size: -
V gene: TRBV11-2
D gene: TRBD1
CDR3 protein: CASSPDRAYNEQFF
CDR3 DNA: TGTGCCAGCAGCCCGGACAGGGCTTACAATGAGCAGTTCTTC

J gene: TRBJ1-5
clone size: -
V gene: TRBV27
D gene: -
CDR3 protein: CASSQEEGREPQHF
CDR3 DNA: TGTGCCAGCAGCCAAGAGGAGGGGCGGGAGCCCCAGCATTTT

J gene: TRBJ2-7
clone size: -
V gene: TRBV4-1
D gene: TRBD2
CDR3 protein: CASSQTGTSTTYEQYF
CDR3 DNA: TGCGCCAGCAGCCAAACCGGGACTAGCACCACCTACGAGCAGTACTTC

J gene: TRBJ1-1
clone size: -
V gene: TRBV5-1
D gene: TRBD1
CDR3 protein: CASSPGTGAFF
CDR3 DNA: TGCGCCAGCAGCCCCGGGACAGGGGCTTTCTTT

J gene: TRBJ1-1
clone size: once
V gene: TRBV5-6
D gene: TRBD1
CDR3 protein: CASSPTGGITEAFF
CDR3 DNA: TGTGCCAGCAGCCCGACAGGGGGGATCACTGAAGCTTTCTTT

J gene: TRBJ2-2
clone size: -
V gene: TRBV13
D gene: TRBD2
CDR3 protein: CASSLLPERREGDTGELFF
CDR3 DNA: TGTGCCAGCAGCTTACTTCCCGAGCGGCGGGAGGGCGACACCGGGGAGCTGTTTTTT

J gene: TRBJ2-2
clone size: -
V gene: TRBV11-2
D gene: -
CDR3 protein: CASSLPADVSPTGELFF
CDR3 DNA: TGTGCCAGCAGCTTACCAGCGGACGTAAGCCCCACCGGGGAGCTGTTTTTT

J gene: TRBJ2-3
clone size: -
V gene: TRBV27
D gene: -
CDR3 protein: CASSLSQWASDTQYF
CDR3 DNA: TGTGCCAGCAGTTTATCCCAGTGGGCCTCGGATACGCAGTATTTT

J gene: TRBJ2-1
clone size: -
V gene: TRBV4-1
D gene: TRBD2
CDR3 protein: CASSAGTSLVNEQFF
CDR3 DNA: TGCGCCAGCAGCGCCGGGACTAGCTTAGTCAATGAGCAGTTCTTC

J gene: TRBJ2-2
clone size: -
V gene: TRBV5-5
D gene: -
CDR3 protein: CASSLAVANTGELFF
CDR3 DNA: TGTGCCAGCAGCTTGGCGGTAGCGAACACCGGGGAGCTGTTTTTT

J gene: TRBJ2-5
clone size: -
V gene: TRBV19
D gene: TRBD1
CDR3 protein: CASSIGGRGFQETQYF
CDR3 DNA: TGTGCCAGTAGTATAGGGGGCAGGGGGTTCCAAGAGACCCAGTACTTC

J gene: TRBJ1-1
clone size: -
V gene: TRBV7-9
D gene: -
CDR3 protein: CATAGVMNTEAFF
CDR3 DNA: TGTGCCACCGCGGGAGTGATGAACACTGAAGCTTTCTTT

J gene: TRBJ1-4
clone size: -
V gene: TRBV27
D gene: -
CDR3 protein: CASSSLVATNEKLFF
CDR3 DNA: TGTGCCAGCAGTTCCTTAGTTGCAACTAATGAAAAACTGTTTTTT

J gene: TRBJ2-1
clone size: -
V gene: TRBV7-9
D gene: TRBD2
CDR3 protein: CASINSGISYNEQFF
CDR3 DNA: TGTGCCAGCATCAATAGCGGGATTTCCTACAATGAGCAGTTCTTC

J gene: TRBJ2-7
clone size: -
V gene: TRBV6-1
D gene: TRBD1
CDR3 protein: CASSLIGQGPGEQYF
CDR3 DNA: TGTGCCAGCAGCCTCATCGGACAGGGGCCGGGCGAGCAGTACTTC

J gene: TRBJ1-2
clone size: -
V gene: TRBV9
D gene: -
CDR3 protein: CASRAASTNYGYTF
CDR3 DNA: TGTGCCAGCAGAGCGGCCAGCACTAACTATGGCTACACCTTC

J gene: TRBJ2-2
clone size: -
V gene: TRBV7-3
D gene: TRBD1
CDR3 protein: CASSLLSGTGITGELFF
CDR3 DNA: TGTGCCAGCAGCTTATTATCCGGGACAGGGATTACCGGGGAGCTGTTTTTT

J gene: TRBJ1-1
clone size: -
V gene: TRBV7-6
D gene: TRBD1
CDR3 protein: CASSLGTGGNTEAFF
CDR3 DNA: TGTGCCAGCAGCTTAGGGACAGGGGGTAACACTGAAGCTTTCTTT

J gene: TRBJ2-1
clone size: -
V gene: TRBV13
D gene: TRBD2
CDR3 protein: CASSLNPSGLDNEQFF
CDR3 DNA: TGTGCCAGCAGCTTAAACCCTAGCGGGCTGGACAATGAGCAGTTCTTC

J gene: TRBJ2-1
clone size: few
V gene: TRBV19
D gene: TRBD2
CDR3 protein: CASRVAGNEDEQFF
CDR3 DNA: TGTGCCAGTAGAGTAGCGGGGAACGAGGATGAGCAGTTCTTC

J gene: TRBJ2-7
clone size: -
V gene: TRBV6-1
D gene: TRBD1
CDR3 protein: CASSDNWTGVAYEQYF
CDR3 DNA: TGTGCCAGCAGTGATAACTGGACAGGGGTAGCCTACGAGCAGTACTTC

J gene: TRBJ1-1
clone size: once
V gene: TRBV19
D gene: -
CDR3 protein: CASSQDRMNTEAFF
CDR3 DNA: TGTGCCAGTAGCCAGGACAGAATGAACACTGAAGCTTTCTTT

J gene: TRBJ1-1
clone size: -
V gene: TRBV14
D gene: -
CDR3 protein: CASSQEQNTNTEAFF
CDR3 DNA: TGTGCCAGCAGCCAAGAACAGAATACGAACACTGAAGCTTTCTTT

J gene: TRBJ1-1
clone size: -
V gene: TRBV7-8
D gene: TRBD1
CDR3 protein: CASSLGQDEAFF
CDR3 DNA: TGTGCCAGCAGCCTCGGACAGGATGAAGCTTTCTTT

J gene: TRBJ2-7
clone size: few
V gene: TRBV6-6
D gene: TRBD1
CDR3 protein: CASSDRGYSYEQYF
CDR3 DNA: TGTGCCAGCAGTGACAGGGGCTACTCCTACGAGCAGTACTTC

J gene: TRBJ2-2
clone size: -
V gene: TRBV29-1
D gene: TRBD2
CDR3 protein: CSNGGGGELFF
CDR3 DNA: TGCAGCAACGGGGGGGGCGGGGAGCTGTTTTTT